The 22 T cell receptor beta chains below were found in one sample sequenced in a study of siplizumab effects on memory and regulatory T cells. The data were produced by immunoSEQ multiplex PCR, yet TCRdb's version contains in-frame clones alone and is incomplete. The sample lists 70,000 to 95,000 clones, roughly 96% occurring once. Source material: naive CD4+ T cells sorted from blood. The receptors derive from a human donor in good health.

The gene calls are TRBV7-3 and TRBJ2-7, with a weak D call TRBD2 (5 bases). From germline, CDR1 is SGHTA and CDR2 FQGTGA. The CDR3 loop spans 15 amino acids. V lost 0 bases and J 3 bases, leaving 12 bases between the germline ends. CDR3 residues: CASSLTSGKSYEQYF. CDR3 nucleotide sequence: TGTGCCAGCAGCTTAACTTCCGGGAAGAGCTACGAGCAGTACTTC.

The V and J genes are TRBV5-1 and TRBJ1-2; 8 bases line up with TRBD1. This CDR3 comprises 15 residues. Trimming removed 7 bases from V and 4 bases from J; junction bases left unmatched: 12. CDR1 is SGHRS, CDR2 YFSETQ, per germline. The CDR3 spells CASGPGGNVGYGYTF. The CDR3 DNA sequence: TGCGCCAGCGGGCCAGGGGGCAATGTTGGCTATGGCTACACCTTC.

This CDR3 reads CASRLTGGDYGYTF. CDR3 DNA: TGTGCCAGCAGGCTTACAGGGGGCGACTATGGCTACACCTTC. The chain employs TRBV4-2 and TRBJ1-2, with 9 bases matching TRBD1. Germline CDR1 LGHNA, CDR2 YNFKEQ. After removal of 6 bases from V and 3 bases from J, the junction contained 5 bases not matched to a gene. The CDR3 length is 14 residues.

The chain employs TRBV2 and TRBJ2-3; 13 bases are shared with TRBD2. Looked up from germline, CDR1 is SNHLY and CDR2 is FYNNEI. The trim removed 8 bases at V and 0 bases at J, leaving 5 bases unmatched. The CDR3 runs to 16 residues. The CDR3 DNA is TGTGCCAGCGGACTAGCGGGGGCCACTAGCACAGATACGCAGTATTTT. Its protein product is CASGLAGATSTDTQYF. Filled out from reference TRBV2 and TRBJ2-3, the complete variable domain reads EPEVTQTPSHQVTQMGQEVILRCVPISNHLYFYWYRQILGQKVEFLVSFYNNEISEKSEIFDDQFSVERPDGSNFTLKIRSTKLEDSAMYFCASGLAGATSTDTQYFGPGTRLTVL.

The genes are TRBV9 and TRBJ2-2; the D gene is possibly TRBD2 (5 bases). The germline V gene has CDR1 SGDLS and CDR2 YYNGEE. V was shortened by 6 bases and J by 6 bases, with 12 bases between the two germline ends. There are 13 residues in the CDR3. CDR3 DNA: TGTGCCAGCACACTCACTAGTCCCGGGGAGCTGTTTTTT. Translation: CASTLTSPGELFF.

This clone was recorded only once. The V call is TRBV6-5, the J call TRBJ1-1; a possible D gene is TRBD1 (5 bases). Germline V CDR1 and CDR2: MNHEY, SVGAGI. The CDR3 contains 14 residues. V was cut by 2 bases and J by 0 bases, with 7 bases left in between. The CDR3 region is CASSYGGVNTEAFF. The CDR3 nucleotides read TGTGCCAGCAGTTACGGGGGAGTGAACACTGAAGCTTTCTTT.

V usage is TRBV6-5 and J usage is TRBJ2-1, with D possibly being TRBD1 (6 bases). The CDR3 contains 15 residues. Germline V CDR1 and CDR2: MNHEY, SVGAGI. The ends were cut back, 5 bases at V and 0 bases at J, with 11 bases in the middle. CDR3: CASSARGLSYNEQFF. The CDR3 DNA reads as TGTGCCAGCAGTGCCAGGGGCCTCTCCTACAATGAGCAGTTCTTC.

The chain recombines TRBV6-5 with TRBJ2-3; D may correspond to TRBD1 or TRBD2 (5 bases each). This CDR3 is built from 15 residues. The V gene's germline CDR1 is MNHEY and CDR2 SVGAGI. Trimming took off 5 bases at V and 9 bases at J, with 21 bases between the two ends. The CDR3 DNA reads as TGTGCCAGCAGTCGGACACATCCTAGCCCGGGGACGCAGTATTTT. The encoded protein is CASSRTHPSPGTQYF.

This rearrangement joins TRBV2 to TRBJ2-5, with 7 bases fitting TRBD1. V lost 6 bases and J lost 7; bases outside the gene matches: 14. The length of the CDR3 is 15 residues. Germline-derived CDR1 and CDR2 are SNHLY and FYNNEI. CDR3 DNA: TGTGCCAGCAGGGAGACAGGGTCCCAAAGAGGGACCCAGTACTTC. This codes for CASRETGSQRGTQYF. Together with reference TRBV2 and TRBJ2-5, the CDR3 gives the full variable domain: EPEVTQTPSHQVTQMGQEVILRCVPISNHLYFYWYRQILGQKVEFLVSFYNNEISEKSEIFDDQFSVERPDGSNFTLKIRSTKLEDSAMYFCASRETGSQRGTQYFGPGTRLLVL.

The chain combines TRBV7-3 with TRBJ2-1, with D perhaps TRBD2 (5 bases). CDR3 length: 14 amino acids. Germline CDR1 and CDR2: SGHTA and FQGTGA. With 2 bases removed from V and 6 bases from J, the gap between germline ends came to 11 bases. CDR3 loop: CASSLPGVPNEQFF. The CDR3 DNA follows: TGTGCCAGCAGCTTACCCGGGGTCCCCAATGAGCAGTTCTTC.

The chain recombines TRBV5-6 with TRBJ1-1; 8 bases map to TRBD1. The V and J ends lost 4 bases and 1 base, in that order; junction bases with no gene match: 6. The CDR3 is made up of 15 amino acids. CDR1 SGHDT and CDR2 YYEEEE come from the germline V gene. CDR3 DNA sequence: TGTGCCAGCAGCCCTAACAGGGGGTGGAACACTGAAGCTTTCTTT. This encodes CASSPNRGWNTEAFF.

This clone was picked up one time. The chain is built from TRBV15 and TRBJ1-6, with D tentatively TRBD1 (6 bases). Germline V CDR1 and CDR2: LNHNV, YYDKDF (reference sequence). V lost 0 bases and J lost 5, with 17 bases in between. The length of the CDR3 is 18 residues. CDR3 sequence: CATSREEVLQGNNSPLHF. The CDR3, as DNA: TGTGCCACCAGCAGAGAAGAGGTCCTCCAGGGGAATAATTCACCCCTCCACTTT.

This clone was recorded only once. The rearrangement links TRBV25-1 to TRBJ1-2; maybe TRBD1 (6 bases). CDR3 length: 16 residues. Trimming took 5 bases from V and 6 from J, leaving 22 bases between them. Germline CDR1 and CDR2: MGHDK and SYGVNS. The CDR3 nucleotides read TGTGCCAGCAGTACCCCGGGGGGCAGGTTGGGGGATGGCTACACCTTC. It yields the protein CASSTPGGRLGDGYTF.

The chain is built from TRBV19 and TRBJ2-2; 14 bases are shared with TRBD2. The germline CDR1 and CDR2 sequences are LNHDA and SQIVND (reference sequence). The V segment lost 5 bases and the J segment 2 bases; nucleotides outside the gene matches: 10. The CDR3 consists of 19 residues. CDR3 in DNA: TGTGCCAGTAGTCCGCGCGGGACTAGCGGGGGAGATAACACCGGGGAGCTGTTTTTT. Its protein product is CASSPRGTSGGDNTGELFF.

The genes are TRBV7-6 and TRBJ2-7; the match to TRBD1 covers 10 bases. Germline V gives CDR1 SGHVS, CDR2 FNYEAQ. The CDR3 contains 16 residues. V dropped 5 bases and J dropped 6; count of bases not matched to a gene: 13. CDR3 sequence: CASSLGQGIPFLEQYF. CDR3 nucleotides: TGTGCCAGCAGCCTGGGACAGGGGATCCCATTTCTCGAGCAGTACTTC.

The V and J genes are TRBV4-1 and TRBJ2-1, with 9 bases that match TRBD2. V shed 4 bases, J shed 3 bases, and the junction held 10 bases outside the gene matches. Per the germline V gene, CDR1 is MGHRA and CDR2 is YSYEKL. The CDR3 sequence is 17 residues long. The CDR3 is CASSLTQAGGRYNEQFF. CDR3 bases: TGCGCCAGCAGCCTCACTCAAGCGGGGGGCCGCTACAATGAGCAGTTCTTC.

The chain recombines TRBV5-1 with TRBJ1-2; a possible D gene is TRBD1 (5 bases). The germline V and J ends were trimmed by 1 base and 5 bases, with 12 bases remaining between them. CDR1 is SGHRS and CDR2 is YFSETQ in the germline V gene. The CDR3 has 14 amino acids. DNA for the CDR3: TGCGCCAGCAGCTTGCTAGAGGGGCGGTATGGCTACACCTTC. It is translated as CASSLLEGRYGYTF.

The V gene is TRBV5-1, the J gene TRBJ2-6; D is perhaps TRBD2 (5 bases). V was clipped by 5 bases and J by 0 bases, with 6 bases between them. The V gene's germline CDR1 is SGHRS and CDR2 YFSETQ. This CDR3 is 14 amino acids long. The CDR3 loop is CASRRDSGANVLTF. CDR3 sequence (DNA): TGCGCCAGCAGGAGGGACTCTGGGGCCAACGTCCTGACTTTC.

This rearrangement joins TRBV13 to TRBJ1-2; D might be TRBD1 (5 bases). Trimming removed 5 bases from V and 4 bases from J, with 8 bases in between. The CDR3 is 12 residues long. Germline CDR1 and CDR2: PRHDT and FYEKMQ (reference sequence). CDR3 nucleotides: TGTGCCAGCAGCCTCACAGGCTATGGCTACACCTTC. Protein sequence: CASSLTGYGYTF.

V usage is TRBV7-7 and J usage is TRBJ2-5, with TRBD1 as a possible D gene (6 bases). Germline V gene data show CDR1 as SSHAT and CDR2 as FNYEAQ (reference sequence). The length of the CDR3 is 13 residues. V was cut by 4 bases and J by 4 bases, with 10 bases left in between. DNA of the CDR3: TGTGCCAGCAGCTCCACAGGGTTAGAGACCCAGTACTTC. It is translated as CASSSTGLETQYF.

The genes are TRBV18 and TRBJ2-5; 10 nucleotides match TRBD1. TRBJ2-7 explains the end of the DNA better; the J call may be wrong. The CDR3 consists of 15 residues. CDR1 is KGHSH, CDR2 LQKENI, per germline. The CDR3 bases are TGTGCCAGCTCACACGCGGGACAGGGGCAATACGAGCAGTACTTC. Its protein product is CASSHAGQGQYEQYF.

The J gene is TRBJ2-5, the V gene TRBV6-5; D gene unclear. Germline CDR1 is MNHEY and CDR2 is SVGAGI. The CDR3 is 9 residues long. V was clipped by 6 bases and J by 5 bases, with 1 base between them. The CDR3 nucleotides are TGTGCCAGCAGGGAGACCCAGTACTTC. This sequence encodes CASRETQYF.